What follows are 4 T cell receptor beta chains derived from one specimen sequenced in a study of blood T cell repertoires in COVID-19. Some clones are missing from TCRdb's copy, which holds only in-frame ones; the method was immunoSEQ multiplex PCR. The sample yields some 100,000 clones, around 88% seen once. The sequenced sample was peripheral blood. The source is a human donor with acute or convalescent COVID-19. The donor label of this sample is uncertain.

This sequence joins TRBV5-4 and TRBJ2-7; the match to TRBD2 covers 8 bases. V gave up 5 bases and J gave up 2 bases; unmatched junction bases: 3. The germline V gene has CDR1 SGHNT and CDR2 YYREEE (reference sequence). This CDR3 comprises 13 residues. CDR3 loop: CASRAGGTYEQYF. The CDR3 coding sequence is TGTGCCAGCAGGGCGGGGGGTACCTACGAGCAGTACTTC.

The rearrangement links TRBV6-6 to TRBJ2-5; TRBD2 is a possible D gene (6 bases). In germline, CDR1 is MNHNY, CDR2 SVGAGI (reference sequence). This CDR3 region has 14 residues. V lost 7 bases to trimming and J lost 5 bases, with 17 bases between them. The CDR3 region has the DNA TGTGCCAGCACCCAGACGGGGGTCGGTGAGACCCAGTACTTC. Translating gives CASTQTGVGETQYF.

This chain links TRBV7-2 with TRBJ2-1; TRBD2 might be the D (6 bases). V lost 4 bases and J lost 0, with 10 bases in between. Germline V gene lookup returns CDR1 SGHTA and CDR2 FQGNSA. This CDR3 contains 15 residues. Written as DNA, the CDR3 is TGTGCCAGCAGCTACCAAGCGGGCTCCTACAATGAGCAGTTCTTC. Its protein product is CASSYQAGSYNEQFF.

The gene calls are TRBV2 and TRBJ1-2; 7 bases map to TRBD1. J gave up 5 bases and V 3 bases, and 12 bases lay outside the gene matches. There are 16 residues in the CDR3. Germline assignment: CDR1 SNHLY and CDR2 FYNNEI. The chain's CDR3 is CASSDGLAGQSYGYTF. Here the CDR3 DNA reads TGTGCCAGCAGTGATGGTCTAGCGGGACAGAGTTATGGCTACACCTTC.